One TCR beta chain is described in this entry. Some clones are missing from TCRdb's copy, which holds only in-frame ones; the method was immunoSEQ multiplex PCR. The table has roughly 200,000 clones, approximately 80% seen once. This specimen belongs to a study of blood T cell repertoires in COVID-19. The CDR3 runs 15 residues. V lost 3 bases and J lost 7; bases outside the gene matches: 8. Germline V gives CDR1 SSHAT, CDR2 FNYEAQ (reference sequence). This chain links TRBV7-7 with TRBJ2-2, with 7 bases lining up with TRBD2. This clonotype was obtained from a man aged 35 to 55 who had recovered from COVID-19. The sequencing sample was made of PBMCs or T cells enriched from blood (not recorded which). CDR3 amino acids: CASSLGGTPGGELFF. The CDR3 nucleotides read TGTGCCAGCAGCTTGGGGGGGACGCCGGGCGGGGAGCTGTTTTTT.